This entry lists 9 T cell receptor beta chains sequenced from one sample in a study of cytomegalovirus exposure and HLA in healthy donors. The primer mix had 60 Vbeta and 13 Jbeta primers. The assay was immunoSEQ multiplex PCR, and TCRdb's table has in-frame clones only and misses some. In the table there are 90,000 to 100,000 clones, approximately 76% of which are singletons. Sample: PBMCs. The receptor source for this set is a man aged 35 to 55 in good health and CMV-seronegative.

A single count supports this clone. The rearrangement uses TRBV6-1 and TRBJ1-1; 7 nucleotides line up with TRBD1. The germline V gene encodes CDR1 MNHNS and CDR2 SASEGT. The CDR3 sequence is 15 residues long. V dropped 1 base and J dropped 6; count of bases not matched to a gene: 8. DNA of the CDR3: TGTGCCAGCAGTGAAGGGTACAGGGGCTGGTCTGAAGCTTTCTTT. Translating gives CASSEGYRGWSEAFF.

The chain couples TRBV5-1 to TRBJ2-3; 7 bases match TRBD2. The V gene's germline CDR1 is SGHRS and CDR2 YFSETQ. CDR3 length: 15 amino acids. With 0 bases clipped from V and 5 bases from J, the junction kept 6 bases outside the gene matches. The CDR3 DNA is TGCGCCAGCAGCTTGGAGGCTAGCGGAAGAGATACGCAGTATTTT. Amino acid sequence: CASSLEASGRDTQYF.

CDR3 coding DNA: TGTGCCAGCCGGAGCGGGCGAGGGCTCTACAATGAGCAGTTCTTC. This codes for CASRSGRGLYNEQFF. The genes are TRBV28 and TRBJ2-1, with D perhaps matching TRBD2 (6 bases). There are 15 residues in the CDR3. With 8 bases removed from V and 3 bases from J, the gap between germline ends came to 17 bases. Germline assignment: CDR1 MDHEN and CDR2 SYDVKM.

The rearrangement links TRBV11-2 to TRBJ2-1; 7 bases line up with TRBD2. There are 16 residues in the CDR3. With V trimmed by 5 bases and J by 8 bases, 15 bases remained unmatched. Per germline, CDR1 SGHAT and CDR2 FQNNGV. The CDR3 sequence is CASSTEPGLRGYEQFF. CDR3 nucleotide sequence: TGTGCCAGCAGCACCGAACCGGGACTACGAGGTTATGAGCAGTTCTTC.

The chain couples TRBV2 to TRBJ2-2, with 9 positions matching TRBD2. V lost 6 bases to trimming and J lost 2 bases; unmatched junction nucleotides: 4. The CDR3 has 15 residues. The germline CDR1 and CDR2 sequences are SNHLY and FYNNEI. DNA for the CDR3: TGTGCCAGCAGACCCGGGACTAGCAACACCGGGGAGCTGTTTTTT. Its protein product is CASRPGTSNTGELFF.

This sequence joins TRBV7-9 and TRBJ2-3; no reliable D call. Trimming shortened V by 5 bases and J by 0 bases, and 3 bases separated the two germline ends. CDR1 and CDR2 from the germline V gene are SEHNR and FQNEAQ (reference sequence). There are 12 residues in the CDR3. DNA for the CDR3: TGTGCCAGCAGCGGCAGCACAGATACGCAGTATTTT. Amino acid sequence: CASSGSTDTQYF.

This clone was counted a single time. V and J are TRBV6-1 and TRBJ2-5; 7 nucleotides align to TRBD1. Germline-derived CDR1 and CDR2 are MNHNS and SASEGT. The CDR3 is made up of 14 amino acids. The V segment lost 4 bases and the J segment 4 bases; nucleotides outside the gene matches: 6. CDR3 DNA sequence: TGTGCCAGCAGTGCAGACAGGGATGGAGAGACCCAGTACTTC. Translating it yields CASSADRDGETQYF.

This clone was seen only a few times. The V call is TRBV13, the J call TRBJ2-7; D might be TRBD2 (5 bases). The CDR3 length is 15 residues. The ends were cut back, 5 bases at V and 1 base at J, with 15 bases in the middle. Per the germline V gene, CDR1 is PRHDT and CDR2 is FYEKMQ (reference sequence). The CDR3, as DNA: TGTGCCAGCAGCAGAGGGCCGAGCCGATCCTACGAGCAGTACTTC. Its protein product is CASSRGPSRSYEQYF.

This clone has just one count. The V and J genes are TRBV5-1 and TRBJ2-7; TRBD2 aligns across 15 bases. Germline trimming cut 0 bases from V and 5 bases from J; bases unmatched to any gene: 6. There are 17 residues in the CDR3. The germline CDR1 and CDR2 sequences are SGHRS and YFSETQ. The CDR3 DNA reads TGCGCCAGCAGCTTGGCCGGACTAGCGGGAGGGGAAAACGAGCAGTACTTC. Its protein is CASSLAGLAGGENEQYF.